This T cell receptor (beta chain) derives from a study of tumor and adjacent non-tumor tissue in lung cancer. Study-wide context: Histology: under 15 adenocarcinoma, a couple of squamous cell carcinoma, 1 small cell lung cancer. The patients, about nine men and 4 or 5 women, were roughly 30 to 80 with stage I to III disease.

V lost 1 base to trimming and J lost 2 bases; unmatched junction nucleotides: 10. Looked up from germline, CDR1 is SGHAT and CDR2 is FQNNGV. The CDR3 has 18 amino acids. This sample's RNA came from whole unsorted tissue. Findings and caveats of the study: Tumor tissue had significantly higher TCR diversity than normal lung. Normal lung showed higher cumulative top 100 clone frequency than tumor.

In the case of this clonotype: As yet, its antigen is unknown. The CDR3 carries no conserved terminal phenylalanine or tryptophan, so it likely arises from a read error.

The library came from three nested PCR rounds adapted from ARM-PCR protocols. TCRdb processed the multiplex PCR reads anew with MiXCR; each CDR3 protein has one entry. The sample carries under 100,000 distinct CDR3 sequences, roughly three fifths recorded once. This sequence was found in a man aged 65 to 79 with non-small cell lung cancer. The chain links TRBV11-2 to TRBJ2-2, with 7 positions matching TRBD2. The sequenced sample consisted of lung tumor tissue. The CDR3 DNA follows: TGTGCCAGCAGCTTAGCGATGGGGAGGGCTCCTAACACCGGGGAGCTGTTTCTT. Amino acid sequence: CASSLAMGRAPNTGELFL.